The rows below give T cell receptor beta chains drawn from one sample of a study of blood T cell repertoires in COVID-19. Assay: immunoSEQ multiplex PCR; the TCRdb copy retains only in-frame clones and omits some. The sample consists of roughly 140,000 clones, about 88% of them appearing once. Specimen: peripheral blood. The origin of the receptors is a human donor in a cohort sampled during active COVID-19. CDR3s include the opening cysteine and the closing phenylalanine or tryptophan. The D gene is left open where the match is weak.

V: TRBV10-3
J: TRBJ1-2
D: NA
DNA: TGTGCCATCAGTGACAGAGGCGGCTACACCTTC
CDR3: CAISDRGGYTF

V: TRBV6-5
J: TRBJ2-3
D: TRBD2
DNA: TGTGCCAGCAGTTCACTAGCGGGGGGGCCCGATACGCAGTATTTT
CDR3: CASSSLAGGPDTQYF

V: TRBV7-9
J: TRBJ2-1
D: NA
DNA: TGTGCCAGCAGCTTGGGGGGAGGACGGAACAATGAGCAGTTCTTC
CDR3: CASSLGGGRNNEQFF

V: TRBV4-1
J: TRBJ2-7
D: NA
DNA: TGCGCCAGCAGCCAATTAGACCGGACAGTTGAGCAGTACTTC
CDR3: CASSQLDRTVEQYF

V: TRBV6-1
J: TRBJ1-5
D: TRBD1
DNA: TGTGCCAGCAGTGAAGCGGTGACAGGGGCCCATAGCAATCAGCCCCAGCATTTT
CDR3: CASSEAVTGAHSNQPQHF

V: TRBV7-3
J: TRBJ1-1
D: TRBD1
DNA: TGTGCCAGCAGCCTCCAGGGGGCGGGAACTGAAGCTTTCTTT
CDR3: CASSLQGAGTEAFF

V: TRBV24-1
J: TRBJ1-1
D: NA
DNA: TGTGCCACCAGTGATTTGTACACCTCTGAAGCTTTCTTT
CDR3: CATSDLYTSEAFF

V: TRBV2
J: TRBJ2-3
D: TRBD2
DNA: TGTGCCAGCAGTGACGGGGGGGGCAAAGATACGCAGTATTTT
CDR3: CASSDGGGKDTQYF

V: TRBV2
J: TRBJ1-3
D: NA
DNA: TGTGCCAGCAGTGAGATGGCAGGCCACTCTGGAAACACCATATATTTT
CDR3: CASSEMAGHSGNTIYF

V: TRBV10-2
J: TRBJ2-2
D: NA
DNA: TGCGCCAGCGCTGAATTAAGCGACACCGGGGAGCTGTTTTTT
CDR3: CASAELSDTGELFF

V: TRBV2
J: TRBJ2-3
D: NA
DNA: TGTGCCAGCAGACCGCTGATTAGAGCGGAGACGCATACGCAGTATTTT
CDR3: CASRPLIRAETHTQYF

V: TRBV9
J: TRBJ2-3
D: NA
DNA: TGTGCCAGCAGCGTAGGACTTGACACAGATACGCAGTATTTT
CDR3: CASSVGLDTDTQYF